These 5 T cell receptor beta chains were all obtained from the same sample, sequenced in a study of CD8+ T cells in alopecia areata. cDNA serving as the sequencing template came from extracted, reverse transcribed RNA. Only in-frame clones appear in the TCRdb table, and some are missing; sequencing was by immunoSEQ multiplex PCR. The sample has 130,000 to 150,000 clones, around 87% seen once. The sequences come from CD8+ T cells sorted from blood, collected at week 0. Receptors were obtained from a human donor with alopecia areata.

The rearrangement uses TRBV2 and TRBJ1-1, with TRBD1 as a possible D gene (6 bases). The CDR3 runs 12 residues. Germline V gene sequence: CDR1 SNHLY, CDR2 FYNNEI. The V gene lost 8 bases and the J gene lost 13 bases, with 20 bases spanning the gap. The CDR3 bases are TGTGCCAGCCAGGGGAGGGTAAATTTTTTTTTCTTT. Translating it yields CASQGRVNFFFF.

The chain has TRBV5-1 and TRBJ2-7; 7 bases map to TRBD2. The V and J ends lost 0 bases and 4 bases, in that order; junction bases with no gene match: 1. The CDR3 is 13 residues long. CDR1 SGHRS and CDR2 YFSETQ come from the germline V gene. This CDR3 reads CASSLAAGYEQYF. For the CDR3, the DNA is TGCGCCAGCAGCTTGGCAGCGGGATACGAGCAGTACTTC.

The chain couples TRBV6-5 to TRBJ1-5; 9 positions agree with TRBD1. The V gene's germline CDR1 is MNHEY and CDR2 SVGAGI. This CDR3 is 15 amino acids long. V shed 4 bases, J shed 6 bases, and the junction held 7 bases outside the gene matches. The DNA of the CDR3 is TGTGCCAGCAGTTCGGGACAGGGAATTGGTCAGCCCCAGCATTTT. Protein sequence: CASSSGQGIGQPQHF.

Written as DNA, the CDR3 is TGCGCCAGCAGCCCCCCGGGACAGGGGGCCGGGGAGCTGTTTTTT. Protein sequence: CASSPPGQGAGELFF. The rearrangement links TRBV4-1 to TRBJ2-2; 11 bases fit TRBD1. The CDR3 is 15 amino acids. The germline CDR1 and CDR2 sequences are MGHRA and YSYEKL. Unmatched junction bases numbered 4, after V lost 4 bases and J lost 6 bases.

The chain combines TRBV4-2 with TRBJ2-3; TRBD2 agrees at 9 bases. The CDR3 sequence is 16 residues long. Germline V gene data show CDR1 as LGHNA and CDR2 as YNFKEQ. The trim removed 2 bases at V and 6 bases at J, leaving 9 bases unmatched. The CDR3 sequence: CASSQKTGTSRDTQYF. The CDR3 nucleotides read TGTGCCAGCAGCCAAAAGACTGGGACTAGCCGGGATACGCAGTATTTT.